These T cell receptor beta chains were read from a single sample in a study of T-cell reconstitution after alpha-beta-depleted transplantation in children. Using its own MiXCR run on the PCR reads, TCRdb lists one record per CDR3 protein. The sample gives about 1,000,000 distinct CDR3 sequences, around 30% of which show up once; over 25% is in the top ten. Source: PBMCs, mostly from graft donor cells, taken 360 days after TCRalphabeta/CD19-depleted stem cell transplant. These receptor sequences come from a boy under two years old who had a stem cell transplant for SCID, so the T cells may come from the graft donor. Both conserved end residues are part of each CDR3. A D gene is named only where the DNA matches it firmly. Not all rows give a size; the values are once, few, many and, for expanded clones, a class.

j_call | v_call | clone_size | d_call | cdr3_aa | cdr3_nt
TRBJ1-5 | TRBV15 | NA | TRBD1 | CATSREGQGSNQPQHF | TGTGCCACCAGCAGAGAGGGACAGGGTAGCAATCAGCCCCAGCATTTT
TRBJ2-7 | TRBV24-1 | few | NA | CATSDGPSGGYEQYF | TGTGCCACCAGTGATGGCCCCTCAGGGGGGTACGAGCAGTACTTC
TRBJ2-3 | TRBV10-3 | few | TRBD1 | CAYGQDTDTQYF | TGTGCCTACGGACAGGACACAGATACGCAGTATTTT
TRBJ2-7 | TRBV20-1 | few | NA | CSARQGPHEQYF | TGCAGTGCTAGACAGGGACCCCACGAGCAGTACTTC
TRBJ1-3 | TRBV28 | NA | NA | CASSWGGGSWGNTIYF | TGTGCCAGCAGTTGGGGAGGGGGATCGTGGGGAAACACCATATATTTT
TRBJ2-5 | TRBV7-2 | many | NA | CASRWGVLETQYF | TGTGCCAGCCGTTGGGGTGTCCTAGAGACCCAGTACTTC
TRBJ2-2 | TRBV12-3/TRBV12-4 | many | NA | CASSPSERGSNTGELFF | TGTGCCAGCAGTCCCAGCGAACGGGGTTCGAACACCGGGGAGCTGTTTTTT
TRBJ1-1 | TRBV24-1 | many | NA | CATASETEAFF | TGTGCCACCGCAAGCGAAACTGAAGCTTTCTTT
TRBJ2-2 | TRBV12-3/TRBV12-4 | NA | NA | CASSLVQGPNTGELFF | TGTGCCAGCAGTTTAGTTCAGGGGCCAAACACCGGGGAGCTGTTTTTT
TRBJ2-1 | TRBV7-3 | NA | NA | CASSLLGSGGSNEQFF | TGTGCCAGCAGCTTACTTGGGAGTGGGGGTAGCAATGAGCAGTTCTTC
TRBJ2-3 | TRBV12-3/TRBV12-4 | NA | NA | CASSSGFDTQYF | TGTGCCAGCAGTTCAGGTTTCGATACGCAGTATTTT
TRBJ2-7 | TRBV4-2 | once | NA | CASSQLAGTSSGTYEQYF | TGTGCCAGCAGCCAACTGGCTGGGACCAGCTCCGGTACCTACGAGCAGTACTTC
TRBJ2-3 | TRBV5-1 | NA | NA | CASTSGEGLSTDTQYF | TGCGCCAGCACCTCCGGCGAAGGGCTGTCCACAGATACGCAGTATTTT
TRBJ2-3 | TRBV3-1 | NA | NA | CASSLLSVNTQYF | TGTGCCAGCAGCCTTCTGAGTGTGAACACGCAGTATTTT
TRBJ2-1 | TRBV7-2 | many | TRBD2 | CASSPGGGASYNEQFF | TGTGCCAGCAGCCCCGGCGGGGGGGCCTCCTACAATGAGCAGTTCTTC
TRBJ1-5 | TRBV12-3/TRBV12-4 | NA | TRBD1 | CASSSGQGLNQPQHF | TGTGCCAGCAGCTCGGGACAGGGCCTCAATCAGCCCCAGCATTTT
TRBJ1-1 | TRBV28 | NA | TRBD1 | CASSRPGQPLPEAFF | TGTGCCAGCAGTCGTCCGGGACAGCCGCTGCCTGAAGCTTTCTTT
TRBJ2-1 | TRBV3-1 | few | NA | CASSQLVADEQFF | TGTGCCAGCAGCCAGCTTGTTGCCGATGAGCAGTTCTTC